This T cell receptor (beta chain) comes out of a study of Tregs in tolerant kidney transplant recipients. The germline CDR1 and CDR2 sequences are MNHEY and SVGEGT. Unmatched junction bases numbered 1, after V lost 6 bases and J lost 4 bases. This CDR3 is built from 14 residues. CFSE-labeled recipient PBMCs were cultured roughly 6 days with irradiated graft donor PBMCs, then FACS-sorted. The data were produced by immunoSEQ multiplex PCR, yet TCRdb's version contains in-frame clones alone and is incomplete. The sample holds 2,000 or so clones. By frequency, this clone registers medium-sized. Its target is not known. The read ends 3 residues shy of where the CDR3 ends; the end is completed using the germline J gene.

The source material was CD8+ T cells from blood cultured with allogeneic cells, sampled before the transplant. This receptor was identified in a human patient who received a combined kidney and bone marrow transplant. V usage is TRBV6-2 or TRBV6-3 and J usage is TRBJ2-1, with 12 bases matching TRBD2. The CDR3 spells CASRGLAGYNEQFF. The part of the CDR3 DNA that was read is TGTGCCAGCAGAGGACTAGCGGGATACAATGAG.